The 29 T cell receptor beta chains below come from one sample, sequenced in a study of T cell responses to AZD1222 COVID-19 vaccine. The repertoire was sequenced with immunoSEQ multiplex PCR; TCRdb's copy has only in-frame clones and lacks some. This table has about 120,000 clones, approximately 85% appearing once. The sequencing here drew on peripheral blood, taken on day 0 of MenACWY control vaccination. All receptors come from an adult in good health.

The CDR3 region is CATSAPYRVRQFF. The CDR3 DNA reads as TGTGCCACCAGTGCTCCTTACAGGGTGAGGCAGTTCTTC. This chain joins TRBV24-1 and TRBJ2-1; TRBD1 might be the D (6 bases). The CDR3 extends over 13 amino acids. Germline V gives CDR1 KGHDR, CDR2 SFDVKD. The ends were cut back, 5 bases at V and 12 bases at J, with 16 bases in the middle.

The chain has TRBV2 and TRBJ2-6; 9 nucleotides match TRBD1. V shed 6 bases and J 0 bases; nucleotides not matched to a gene: 3. The CDR3 length is 16 residues. Per the germline V gene, CDR1 is SNHLY and CDR2 is FYNNEI. This chain's CDR3 is CASRPGQGSGANVLTF. The CDR3 nucleotides are TGTGCCAGCAGACCGGGACAGGGCTCTGGGGCCAACGTCCTGACTTTC.

The V call is TRBV6-2 or TRBV6-3, the J call TRBJ1-2, with D possibly TRBD1 on 5 matching bases. V lost 2 bases and J lost 6, with 19 bases in between. The CDR3 sequence is 16 residues long. Germline V gene lookup returns CDR1 MNHEY and CDR2 SVGEGT. CDR3 region: CASSYPTGPTGDGYTF. The CDR3 bases are TGTGCCAGCAGTTACCCTACGGGGCCTACAGGTGATGGCTACACCTTC.

The chain uses TRBV18 and TRBJ1-5; D remains unclear. V lost 3 bases and J 5 bases, leaving 8 bases between the germline ends. Germline values: CDR1 KGHSH, CDR2 LQKENI. CDR3 length equals 13 residues. The CDR3 region has the DNA TGTGCCAGCTCACCTTACGAGGATCAGCCCCAGCATTTT. This encodes CASSPYEDQPQHF.

V and J are TRBV5-1 and TRBJ2-1, with TRBD2 matching 15 bases. Germline V lookup: CDR1 SGHRS, CDR2 YFSETQ. V shed 6 bases and J 0 bases; nucleotides not matched to a gene: 1. This CDR3 region has 16 residues. Here the CDR3 DNA reads TGCGCCAGCAAGGGACTAGCGGGGGGCTCCTACAATGAGCAGTTCTTC. It encodes CASKGLAGGSYNEQFF. The variable domain in full, with the rest retrieved from reference TRBV5-1 and TRBJ2-1, is KAGVTQTPRYLIKTRGQQVTLSCSPISGHRSVSWYQQTPGQGLQFLFEYFSETQRNKGNFPGRFSGRQFSNSRSEMNVSTLELGDSALYLCASKGLAGGSYNEQFFGPGTRLTVL.

The chain is built from TRBV19 and TRBJ1-2; D is possibly TRBD1 (6 bases). CDR3 length equals 12 residues. Trimming cost V 7 bases and J 8 bases, with 14 bases left between them. Looked up from germline, CDR1 is LNHDA and CDR2 is SQIVND (reference sequence). CDR3 sequence reads: CASNPRGEGYTF. The CDR3, as DNA: TGTGCCAGTAATCCCAGGGGAGAAGGCTACACCTTC. Supplemented by reference TRBV19 and TRBJ1-2, the full variable domain reads DGGITQSPKYLFRKEGQNVTLSCEQNLNHDAMYWYRQDPGQGLRLIYYSQIVNDFQKGDIAEGYSVSREKKESFPLTVTSAQKNPTAFYLCASNPRGEGYTFGSGTRLTVV.

This clone was counted a few times. The chain carries TRBV3-1 (or the pseudogene TRBV3-2) and TRBJ1-5; no firm D call. Germline V gene data show CDR1 as LGHDT and CDR2 as YNNKEL (reference sequence). This CDR3 is 12 amino acids long. V was cut by 1 base and J by 7 bases, with 5 bases left in between. CDR3 loop: CASSQGVQPQHF. In DNA, the CDR3 is TGTGCCAGCAGCCAAGGCGTACAGCCCCAGCATTTT.

The CDR3 nucleotides are TGTGCCAGCAGCCAAGAAGGATCTAACAATGAGCAGTTCTTC. Residues: CASSQEGSNNEQFF. This rearrangement joins TRBV14 to TRBJ2-1; D is unclear. The V gene's germline CDR1 is SGHDN and CDR2 FVKESK. V was shortened by 0 bases and J by 5 bases, with 8 bases between the two germline ends. This CDR3 has 14 amino acids.

In its sample, this clone was seen once. The gene calls are TRBV19 and TRBJ2-5, with D perhaps matching TRBD2 (7 bases). The V gene's germline CDR1 is LNHDA and CDR2 SQIVND (reference sequence). The CDR3 contains 15 residues. Trimming took off 6 bases at V and 5 bases at J, with 19 bases between the two ends. The CDR3 bases are TGTGCCAGTAGCCGGGGGGCAGGGTTGCACGAGACCCAGTACTTC. It is translated as CASSRGAGLHETQYF.

This clone was found a few times. The chain combines TRBV2 with TRBJ1-4, with D possibly matching TRBD1 (5 bases). The CDR3 extends over 16 amino acids. Germline V CDR1 and CDR2: SNHLY, FYNNEI. The V and J ends lost 1 base and 0 bases respectively, with 9 bases between them. The CDR3 DNA reads TGTGCCAGCAGTGAAGAGTCGGGGGCAACTAATGAAAAACTGTTTTTT. As protein: CASSEESGATNEKLFF.

This clone was counted between two and nine times. This sequence joins TRBV4-2 and TRBJ2-2, with a possible D match to TRBD1 (5 bases). The CDR3 consists of 17 residues. Germline CDR1 is LGHNA and CDR2 is YNFKEQ. Trimming removed 2 bases from V and 2 bases from J, with 15 bases in between. Here the CDR3 DNA reads TGTGCCAGCAGCCAAAGGGGTGATCGAGGTAACACCGGGGAGCTGTTTTTT. Translating gives CASSQRGDRGNTGELFF.

V and J are TRBV4-1 and TRBJ2-5, with TRBD2 as a possible D gene (6 bases). The germline gives CDR1 MGHRA, CDR2 YSYEKL. Trimming pared 1 base from V and 9 bases from J, leaving 21 bases between. There are 16 residues in the CDR3. The chain's CDR3 is CASSQATGTSRAPQYF. DNA of the CDR3: TGCGCCAGCAGCCAAGCCACCGGGACTTCCCGCGCGCCCCAGTACTTC.

This clone is a singleton in its sample. V is TRBV3-1 (or the pseudogene TRBV3-2) and J is TRBJ2-5; 11 bases are shared with TRBD2. The CDR3 consists of 15 residues. Germline trimming cut 1 base from V and 6 bases from J; bases unmatched to any gene: 4. Per germline, CDR1 LGHDT and CDR2 YNNKEL (reference sequence). The CDR3 sequence: CASSQGLAGRKTQYF. CDR3 nucleotides: TGTGCCAGCAGCCAAGGACTAGCGGGGCGAAAGACCCAGTACTTC.

V and J are TRBV4-1 and TRBJ2-7; the D is unclear. The CDR3 length is 15 residues. V was clipped by 0 bases and J by 5 bases, with 14 bases between them. CDR1 and CDR2 (germline): MGHRA, YSYEKL. The CDR3 protein is CASSQELSSVHEQYF. The CDR3 region has the DNA TGCGCCAGCAGCCAAGAGCTATCTTCCGTCCACGAGCAGTACTTC.

The chain is built from TRBV29-1 and TRBJ2-3; possibly TRBD1 for D (6 bases). The length of the CDR3 is 12 residues. The germline V gene encodes CDR1 SQVTM and CDR2 ANQGSEA. Trimming cost V 6 bases and J 3 bases, with 10 bases left between them. CDR3 sequence reads: CSVVGQTDTQYF. CDR3 nucleotides: TGCAGCGTCGTCGGACAGACAGATACGCAGTATTTT.

This sequence joins TRBV19 and TRBJ1-2; D is possibly TRBD1 (5 bases). V lost 7 bases, J lost 7 bases, and 19 bases lay in between. The germline CDR1 and CDR2 sequences are LNHDA and SQIVND (reference sequence). The CDR3 runs to 14 residues. CDR3 amino acids: CASKVEGRLSGYTF. The DNA for the CDR3 is TGTGCCAGTAAGGTGGAGGGGCGGCTTAGTGGCTACACCTTC.

The CDR3: CASSQDSASSYNEQFF. In nucleotides, the CDR3 is TGTGCCAGCAGCCAAGATTCGGCCAGCTCCTACAATGAGCAGTTCTTC. The rearrangement uses TRBV4-2 and TRBJ2-1; no clear D gene. Trimming cost V 0 bases and J 0 bases, with 9 bases left between them. Per the germline V gene, CDR1 is LGHNA and CDR2 is YNFKEQ. CDR3 length: 16 residues.

The rearrangement uses TRBV12-3 or TRBV12-4 and TRBJ2-5; 9 nucleotides agree with TRBD2. CDR3 length: 13 amino acids. With 6 bases clipped from V and 4 bases from J, the junction kept 3 bases outside the gene matches. CDR3 coding DNA: TGTGCCAGCAGCGGGACTAGCAGAGAGACCCAGTACTTC. Translating it yields CASSGTSRETQYF.

The chain uses TRBV2 and TRBJ1-3; TRBD1 matches 9 bases. Germline V gene sequence: CDR1 SNHLY, CDR2 FYNNEI. Germline trimming cut 6 bases from V and 3 bases from J; bases unmatched to any gene: 3. The CDR3 spans 14 residues. The CDR3 loop is CASSTTGGGNTIYF. As DNA, the CDR3 is TGTGCCAGCAGCACGACAGGGGGTGGAAACACCATATATTTT.

The chain uses TRBV12-5 and TRBJ1-3; D is ambiguous. The CDR3 contains 12 residues. Per germline, CDR1 LGHNT and CDR2 FRNRAP. V was clipped by 7 bases and J by 4 bases, with 8 bases between them. Here the CDR3 reads CASASEGNTIYF. As DNA, the CDR3 is TGTGCTAGTGCTTCCGAAGGAAACACCATATATTTT.

The V and J genes are TRBV5-6 and TRBJ2-2, with 7 nucleotides matching TRBD2. The CDR3 extends over 15 amino acids. From germline, CDR1 is SGHDT and CDR2 YYEEEE. J lost 5 bases, V lost 4 bases, and 8 bases had no gene match. The chain's CDR3 is CASSIPGGRTGELFF. Written as DNA, the CDR3 is TGTGCCAGCAGCATCCCGGGAGGACGGACCGGGGAGCTGTTTTTT.

DNA of the CDR3: TGTGCCAGCAGTTCCTCCCCAAGGGACGAGCAGTACTTC. The encoded protein is CASSSSPRDEQYF. The chain joins TRBV28 to TRBJ2-7; D call uncertain. The CDR3 sequence is 13 residues long. The germline V gene has CDR1 MDHEN and CDR2 SYDVKM. The ends were cut back, 4 bases at V and 5 bases at J, with 12 bases in the middle.

The chain is built from TRBV28 and TRBJ1-2; 7 bases are a match to TRBD1. Germline V gene sequence: CDR1 MDHEN, CDR2 SYDVKM. The V gene end was trimmed by 7 bases and the J gene end by 4 bases; junction bases not matched to a gene: 9. This CDR3 has 14 amino acids. CDR3 nucleotides: TGTGCCAGCACCGGATCGGACAGGCTCTATGGCTACACCTTC. This sequence encodes CASTGSDRLYGYTF.

The chain links TRBV3-1 (or the pseudogene TRBV3-2) to TRBJ1-2; possible D gene TRBD1, 6 bases. This CDR3 is built from 14 residues. The ends were cut back, 8 bases at V and 2 bases at J, with 15 bases in the middle. Germline V gene data show CDR1 as LGHDT and CDR2 as YNNKEL (reference sequence). The CDR3 DNA is TGTGCCAGCCATAGGGGGGAAGAGAACTATGGCTACACCTTC. This sequence encodes CASHRGEENYGYTF.

The chain couples TRBV5-6 to TRBJ1-2; 9 bases match TRBD1. The V segment lost 5 bases and the J segment 7 bases; nucleotides outside the gene matches: 18. Germline V gene sequence: CDR1 SGHDT, CDR2 YYEEEE. The CDR3 is 17 amino acids. Here the CDR3 reads CASSRQGVSARRSGYTF. The CDR3, as DNA: TGTGCCAGCAGTCGACAGGGGGTGTCCGCAAGACGGTCTGGCTACACCTTC.

This chain connects TRBV30 to TRBJ2-1; D possibly corresponds to TRBD1 (6 bases). CDR1 is GTSNPN and CDR2 is SVGIG in the germline V gene (reference sequence). The CDR3 length is 17 residues. V dropped 1 base and J dropped 5 bases, with 21 bases sitting between them. CDR3 nucleotide sequence: TGTGCCTGGAGTGGGTCCCCAATTCCGGGACACCACAATGAGCAGTTCTTC. Its protein product is CAWSGSPIPGHHNEQFF.

J is TRBJ1-2 and V is TRBV28; D perhaps matches TRBD1 (6 bases). The germline CDR1 and CDR2 sequences are MDHEN and SYDVKM. V was clipped by 6 bases and J by 1 base, with 12 bases between them. This CDR3 region has 14 residues. This CDR3 reads CASRKRGDNYGYTF. The CDR3, as DNA: TGTGCCAGCAGGAAGAGGGGGGATAACTATGGCTACACCTTC.

The rearrangement uses TRBV7-2 and TRBJ2-7, with unresolved D. Trimming pared 5 bases from V and 6 bases from J, leaving 8 bases between. CDR1 is SGHTA, CDR2 FQGNSA, per germline. CDR3 length equals 11 residues. CDR3 sequence: CASSLSGEQYF. Written as DNA, the CDR3 is TGTGCCAGCAGCCTCAGTGGCGAGCAGTACTTC.

The rearrangement uses TRBV4-1 and TRBJ2-2; D perhaps matches TRBD2 (5 bases). The CDR3 is 14 residues long. V lost 5 bases to trimming and J lost 7 bases, with 14 bases between them. Looked up from germline, CDR1 is MGHRA and CDR2 is YSYEKL. The CDR3 DNA is TGCGCCAGCAGCGGCAGTCCCGAGGGCGGGGAGCTGTTTTTT. It specifies CASSGSPEGGELFF.